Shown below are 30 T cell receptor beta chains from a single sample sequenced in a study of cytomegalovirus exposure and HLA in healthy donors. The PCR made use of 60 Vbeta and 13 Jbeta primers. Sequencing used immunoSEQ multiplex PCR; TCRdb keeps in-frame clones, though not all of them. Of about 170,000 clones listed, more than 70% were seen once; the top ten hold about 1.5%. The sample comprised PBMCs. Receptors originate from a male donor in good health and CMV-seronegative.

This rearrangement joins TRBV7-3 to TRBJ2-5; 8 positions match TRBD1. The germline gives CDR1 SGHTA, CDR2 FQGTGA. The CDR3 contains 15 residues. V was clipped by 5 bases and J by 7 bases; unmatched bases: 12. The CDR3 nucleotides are TGTGCCAGCAGCCCCCGGACAGGGCCCGTGGGGACCCAGTACTTC. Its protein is CASSPRTGPVGTQYF. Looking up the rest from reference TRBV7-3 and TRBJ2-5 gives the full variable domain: GAGVSQTPSNKVTEKGKYVELRCDPISGHTALYWYRQSLGQGPEFLIYFQGTGAADDSGLPNDRFFAVRPEGSVSTLKIQRTERGDSAVYLCASSPRTGPVGTQYFGPGTRLLVL.

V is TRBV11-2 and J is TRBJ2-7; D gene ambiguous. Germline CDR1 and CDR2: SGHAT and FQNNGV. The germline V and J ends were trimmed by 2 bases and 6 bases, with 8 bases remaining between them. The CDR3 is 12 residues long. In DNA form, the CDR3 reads TGTGCCAGCAGCTTAATCAGTGCCGAGCAGTACTTC. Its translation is CASSLISAEQYF.

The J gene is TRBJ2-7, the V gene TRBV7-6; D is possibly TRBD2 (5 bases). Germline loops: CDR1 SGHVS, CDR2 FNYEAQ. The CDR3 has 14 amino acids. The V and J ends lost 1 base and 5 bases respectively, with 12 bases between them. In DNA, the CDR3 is TGTGCCAGCAGCTTAGACGGACTGGCGAACGAGCAGTACTTC. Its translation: CASSLDGLANEQYF.

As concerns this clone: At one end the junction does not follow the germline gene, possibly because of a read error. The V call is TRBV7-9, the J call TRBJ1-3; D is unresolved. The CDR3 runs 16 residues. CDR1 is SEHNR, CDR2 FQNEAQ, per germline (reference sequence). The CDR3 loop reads CSSSQTLPRSGNTIYF. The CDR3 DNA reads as TGTTCCAGCAGCCAAACCCTCCCTAGATCTGGAAACACCATATATTTT.

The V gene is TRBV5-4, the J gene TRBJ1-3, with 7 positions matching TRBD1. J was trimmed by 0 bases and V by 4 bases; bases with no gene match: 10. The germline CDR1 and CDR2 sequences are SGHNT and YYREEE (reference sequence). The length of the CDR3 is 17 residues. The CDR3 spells CASSKFGTAISGNTIYF. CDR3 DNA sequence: TGTGCCAGCAGCAAGTTCGGGACAGCAATCTCTGGAAACACCATATATTTT.

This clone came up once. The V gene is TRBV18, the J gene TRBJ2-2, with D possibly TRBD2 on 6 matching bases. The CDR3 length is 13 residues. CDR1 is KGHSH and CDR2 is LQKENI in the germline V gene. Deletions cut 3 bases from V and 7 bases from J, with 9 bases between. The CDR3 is CASSPREVGELFF. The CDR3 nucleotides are TGTGCCAGCTCACCCAGGGAGGTCGGGGAGCTGTTTTTT.

In DNA, the CDR3 is TGTGCCAGCAGCAAAGTTCGGGCTAGCGGTGACTACGAGCAGTACTTC. It specifies CASSKVRASGDYEQYF. The chain combines TRBV21-1 with TRBJ2-5; TRBD2 is the table's D call, not checked against the DNA. The last part of the DNA fits TRBJ2-7 better; the J call may be wrong. TRBV21-1 is noted as a pseudogene. This CDR3 has 16 residues.

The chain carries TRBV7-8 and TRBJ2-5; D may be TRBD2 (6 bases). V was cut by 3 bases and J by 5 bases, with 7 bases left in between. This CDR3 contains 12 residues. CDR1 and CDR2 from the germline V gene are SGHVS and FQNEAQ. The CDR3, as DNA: TGTGCCAGCAGCTTGGCGGGGGAGACCCAGTACTTC. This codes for CASSLAGETQYF. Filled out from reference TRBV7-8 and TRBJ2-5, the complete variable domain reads GAGVSQSPRYKVAKRGQDVALRCDPISGHVSLFWYQQALGQGPEFLTYFQNEAQLDKSGLPSDRFFAERPEGSVSTLKIQRTQQEDSAVYLCASSLAGETQYFGPGTRLLVL.

DNA for the CDR3: TGTGCCACAAGGGAAGGGGTCTTGAATACCGGGGAGCTGTTTTTT. This sequence encodes CATREGVLNTGELFF. This chain joins TRBV19 and TRBJ2-2; tentatively, D is TRBD1 (5 bases). CDR1 and CDR2 (germline): LNHDA, SQIVND (reference sequence). This CDR3 is 15 amino acids long. V lost 10 bases to trimming and J lost 5 bases, with 20 bases between them.

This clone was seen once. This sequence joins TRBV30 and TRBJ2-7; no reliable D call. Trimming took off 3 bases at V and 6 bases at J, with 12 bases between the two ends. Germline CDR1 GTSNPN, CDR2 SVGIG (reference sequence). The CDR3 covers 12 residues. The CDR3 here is CAWSLTSREQYF. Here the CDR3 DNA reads TGTGCCTGGAGCCTTACATCCCGCGAGCAGTACTTC.

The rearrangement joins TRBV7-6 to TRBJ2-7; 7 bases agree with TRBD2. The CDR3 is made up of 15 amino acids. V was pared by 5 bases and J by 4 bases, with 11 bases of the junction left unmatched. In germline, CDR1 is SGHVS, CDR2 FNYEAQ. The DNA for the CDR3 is TGTGCCAGCAGCCCGAGCGGGGTACCTCGGTACGAGCAGTACTTC. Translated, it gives CASSPSGVPRYEQYF. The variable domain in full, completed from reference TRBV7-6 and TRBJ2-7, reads GAGVSQSPRYKVTKRGQDVALRCDPISGHVSLYWYRQALGQGPEFLTYFNYEAQQDKSGLPNDRFSAERPEGSISTLTIQRTEQRDSAMYRCASSPSGVPRYEQYFGPGTRLTVT.

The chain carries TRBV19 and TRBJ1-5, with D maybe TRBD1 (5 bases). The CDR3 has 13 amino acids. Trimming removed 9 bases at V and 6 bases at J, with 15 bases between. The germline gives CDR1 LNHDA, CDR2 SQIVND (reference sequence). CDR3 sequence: CASRDSLVQPQHF. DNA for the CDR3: TGTGCCAGCAGAGACAGTCTGGTTCAGCCCCAGCATTTT. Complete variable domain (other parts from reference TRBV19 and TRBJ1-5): DGGITQSPKYLFRKEGQNVTLSCEQNLNHDAMYWYRQDPGQGLRLIYYSQIVNDFQKGDIAEGYSVSREKKESFPLTVTSAQKNPTAFYLCASRDSLVQPQHFGDGTRLSIL.

CDR3 DNA sequence: TGTGCCAGCGTCCAGGGTCGCAGCAATCAGCCCCAGCATTTT. This sequence encodes CASVQGRSNQPQHF. The V call is TRBV2, the J call TRBJ1-5; weak D call: TRBD1 (5 bases). CDR3 length: 14 residues. Trimming removed 8 bases from V and 1 base from J, with 12 bases in between. Germline CDR1 reads SNHLY; CDR2 reads FYNNEI.

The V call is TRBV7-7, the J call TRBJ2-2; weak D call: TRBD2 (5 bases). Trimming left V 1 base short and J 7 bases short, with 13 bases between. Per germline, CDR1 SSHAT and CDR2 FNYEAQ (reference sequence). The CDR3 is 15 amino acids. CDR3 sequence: CASSLGLGRNGELFF. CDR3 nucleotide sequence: TGTGCCAGCAGCTTAGGTTTGGGGAGAAACGGGGAGCTGTTTTTT.

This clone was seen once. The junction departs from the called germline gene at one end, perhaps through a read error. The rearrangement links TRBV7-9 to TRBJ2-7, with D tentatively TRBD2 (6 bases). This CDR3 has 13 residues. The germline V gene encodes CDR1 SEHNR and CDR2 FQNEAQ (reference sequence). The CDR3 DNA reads TGTTCCAGCAGCCAAGAGACTAGTTACGAGCAGTACTTC. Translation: CSSSQETSYEQYF.

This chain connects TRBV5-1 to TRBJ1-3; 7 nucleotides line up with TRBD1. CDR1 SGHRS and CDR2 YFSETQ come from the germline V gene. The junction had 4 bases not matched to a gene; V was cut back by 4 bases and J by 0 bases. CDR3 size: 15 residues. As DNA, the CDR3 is TGCGCCAGCAGCGAAACAGGGGCCTCTGGAAACACCATATATTTT. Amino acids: CASSETGASGNTIYF.

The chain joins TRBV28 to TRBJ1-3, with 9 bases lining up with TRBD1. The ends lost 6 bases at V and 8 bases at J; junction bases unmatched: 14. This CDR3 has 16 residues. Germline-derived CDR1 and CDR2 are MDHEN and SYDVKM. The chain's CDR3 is CASRAPGTGIGDTIYF. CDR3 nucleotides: TGTGCCAGCAGGGCCCCGGGGACAGGGATCGGAGACACCATATATTTT.

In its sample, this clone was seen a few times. In DNA form, the CDR3 reads TGTGCCAGCAGCTCGGACAGGGAGGCAAACATTCAGTACTTC. Amino acid sequence: CASSSDREANIQYF. The gene calls are TRBV5-4 and TRBJ2-4, with 8 bases matching TRBD1. The CDR3 is 14 residues long. J was trimmed by 6 bases and V by 3 bases; bases with no gene match: 5. Per germline, CDR1 SGHNT and CDR2 YYREEE (reference sequence).

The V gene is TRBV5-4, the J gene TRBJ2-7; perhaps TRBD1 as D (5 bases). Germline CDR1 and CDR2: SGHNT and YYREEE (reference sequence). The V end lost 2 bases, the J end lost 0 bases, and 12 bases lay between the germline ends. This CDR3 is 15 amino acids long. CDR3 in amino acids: CASSFDQGTSYEQYF. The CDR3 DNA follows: TGTGCCAGCAGCTTTGATCAGGGTACCTCCTACGAGCAGTACTTC.

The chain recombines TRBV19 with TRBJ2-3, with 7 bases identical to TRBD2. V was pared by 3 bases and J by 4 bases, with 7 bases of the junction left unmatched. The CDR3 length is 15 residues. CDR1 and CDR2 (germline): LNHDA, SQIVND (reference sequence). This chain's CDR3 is CASSIGGYGADTQYF. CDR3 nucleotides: TGTGCCAGTAGTATCGGGGGGTACGGCGCAGATACGCAGTATTTT. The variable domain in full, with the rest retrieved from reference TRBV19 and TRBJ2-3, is DGGITQSPKYLFRKEGQNVTLSCEQNLNHDAMYWYRQDPGQGLRLIYYSQIVNDFQKGDIAEGYSVSREKKESFPLTVTSAQKNPTAFYLCASSIGGYGADTQYFGPGTRLTVL.

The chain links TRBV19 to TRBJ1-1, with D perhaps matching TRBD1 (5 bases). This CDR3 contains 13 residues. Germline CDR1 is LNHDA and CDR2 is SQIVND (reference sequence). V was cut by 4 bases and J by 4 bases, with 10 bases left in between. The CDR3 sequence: CASSTGLGTEAFF. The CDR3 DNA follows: TGTGCCAGTAGTACAGGGTTGGGCACTGAAGCTTTCTTT.

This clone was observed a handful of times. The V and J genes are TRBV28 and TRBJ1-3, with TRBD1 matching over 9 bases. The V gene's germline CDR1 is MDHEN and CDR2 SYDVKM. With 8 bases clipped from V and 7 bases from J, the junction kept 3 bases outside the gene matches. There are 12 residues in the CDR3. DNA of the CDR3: TGTGCCAGCGGGACAGGGAGGAACACCATATATTTT. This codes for CASGTGRNTIYF.

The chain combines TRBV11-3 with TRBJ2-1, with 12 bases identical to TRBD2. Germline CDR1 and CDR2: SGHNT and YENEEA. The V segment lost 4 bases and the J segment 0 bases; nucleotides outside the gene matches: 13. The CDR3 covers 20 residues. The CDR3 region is CASSSVGTSGPKSSYNEQFF. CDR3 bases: TGTGCCAGCAGCTCCGTCGGGACTAGCGGGCCTAAGAGCTCCTACAATGAGCAGTTCTTC.

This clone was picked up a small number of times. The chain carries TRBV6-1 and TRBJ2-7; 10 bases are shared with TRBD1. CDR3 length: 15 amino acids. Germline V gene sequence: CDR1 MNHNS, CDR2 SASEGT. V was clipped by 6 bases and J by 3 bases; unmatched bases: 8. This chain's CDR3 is CASSSRTGGDYEQYF. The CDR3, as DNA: TGTGCCAGCAGCTCTCGGACAGGGGGGGACTACGAGCAGTACTTC.

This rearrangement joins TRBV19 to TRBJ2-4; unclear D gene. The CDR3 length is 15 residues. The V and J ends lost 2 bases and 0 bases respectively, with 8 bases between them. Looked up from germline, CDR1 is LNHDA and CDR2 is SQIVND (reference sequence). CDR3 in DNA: TGTGCCAGTAGTATAACAGCTCTAGCCAAAAACATTCAGTACTTC. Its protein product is CASSITALAKNIQYF. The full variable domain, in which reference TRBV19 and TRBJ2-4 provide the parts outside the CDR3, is DGGITQSPKYLFRKEGQNVTLSCEQNLNHDAMYWYRQDPGQGLRLIYYSQIVNDFQKGDIAEGYSVSREKKESFPLTVTSAQKNPTAFYLCASSITALAKNIQYFGAGTRLSVL.

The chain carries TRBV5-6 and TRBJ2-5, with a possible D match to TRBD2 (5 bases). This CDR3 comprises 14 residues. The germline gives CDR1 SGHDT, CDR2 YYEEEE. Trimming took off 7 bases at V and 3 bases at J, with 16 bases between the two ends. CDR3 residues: CASCLRRSEETQYF. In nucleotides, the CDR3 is TGTGCCAGCTGTCTCCGGAGGTCCGAAGAGACCCAGTACTTC.

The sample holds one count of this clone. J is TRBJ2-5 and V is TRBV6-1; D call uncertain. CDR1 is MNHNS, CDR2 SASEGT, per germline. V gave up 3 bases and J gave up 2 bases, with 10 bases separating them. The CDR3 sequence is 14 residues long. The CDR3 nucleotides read TGTGCCAGCAGTGATCGCAGGCGTCAAGAGACCCAGTACTTC. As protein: CASSDRRRQETQYF.

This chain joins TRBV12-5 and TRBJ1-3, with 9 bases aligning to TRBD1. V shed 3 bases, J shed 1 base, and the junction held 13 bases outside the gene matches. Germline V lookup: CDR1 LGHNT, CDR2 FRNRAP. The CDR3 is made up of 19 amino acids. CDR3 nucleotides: TGTGCTAGTGGTTTACTATTGGGGGGACAGGGTAAATCTGGAAACACCATATATTTT. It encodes CASGLLLGGQGKSGNTIYF.

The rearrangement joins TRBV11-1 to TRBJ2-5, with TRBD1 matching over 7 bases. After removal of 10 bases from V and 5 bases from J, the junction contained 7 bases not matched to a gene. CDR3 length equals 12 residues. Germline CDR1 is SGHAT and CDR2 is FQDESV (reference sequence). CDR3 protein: CATTGVGETQYF. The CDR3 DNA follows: TGTGCCACCACAGGGGTTGGGGAGACCCAGTACTTC.

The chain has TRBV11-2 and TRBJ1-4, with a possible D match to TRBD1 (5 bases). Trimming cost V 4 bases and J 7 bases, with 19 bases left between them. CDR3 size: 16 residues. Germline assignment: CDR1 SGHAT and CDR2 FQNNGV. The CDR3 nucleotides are TGTGCCAGCAGCTCCCGGTTGGGGCGGGGAGGTGAAAAACTGTTTTTT. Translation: CASSSRLGRGGEKLFF. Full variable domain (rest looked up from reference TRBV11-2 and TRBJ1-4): EAGVAQSPRYKIIEKRQSVAFWCNPISGHATLYWYQQILGQGPKLLIQFQNNGVVDDSQLPKDRFSAERLKGVDSTLKIQPAKLEDSAVYLCASSSRLGRGGEKLFFGSGTQLSVL.